This section outlines one TCR beta chain sequence together with its context. The CDR3 has 14 residues. Germline CDR1 reads ENHRY; CDR2 reads SYGVKD. Trimming took off 6 bases at V and 0 bases at J, with 10 bases between the two ends. These data originate in a study of blood T cell repertoires in COVID-19. Data came from immunoSEQ multiplex PCR; TCRdb stores just in-frame clones and leaves some out. The sample contains about 150,000 clones, 75% to 90% of which appear only once. Sequencing was performed on peripheral blood. V and J are TRBV10-3 and TRBJ2-3; weak D call: TRBD1 (6 bases). This receptor was obtained from a man between 18 and 29 years old with COVID-19, enrolled during active disease. The CDR3 DNA reads as TGTGCCATCAGCGACAGGTCTAGCACAGATACGCAGTATTTT. Amino acid sequence: CAISDRSSTDTQYF.